This T cell receptor (beta chain) emerged from a study of T cell repertoires in cytomegalovirus infection. At the level of the study: Matching HLA type and CMV infection were both indicated by public TCR beta signatures.

As to this clonotype: Its target is unknown.

Findings and limits, study-wide: Carriers of CMV and the relevant HLA type were discriminated by public TCR beta frequency. HLA-C-restricted CMV clonotypes gave the most frequent clonotype in two of eight donors.

MiXCR, run by TCRdb on the reads, gives a single entry per CDR3 protein. The table shows 490,000 or so distinct CDR3 sequences, with about 11% occurring only once. The germline V gene has CDR1 LNHDA and CDR2 SQIVND (reference sequence). The CDR3 totals 13 residues. This chain links TRBV19 with TRBJ1-1; TRBD1 is a possible D gene (5 bases). Material: PBMCs. The TCR was taken from a human donor in good health (CMV status not recorded). Some clones in this sample may be carry-over from other donors' samples. CDR3 sequence: CSTGSLRGTEAFF. As DNA, the CDR3 is TGTTCTACAGGCAGCCTCCGTGGCACTGAAGCTTTCTTT.